The clone carrying this T cell receptor (beta chain) was seen only once. Its antigen is unknown. The data were produced by immunoSEQ multiplex PCR, yet TCRdb's version contains in-frame clones alone and is incomplete. Of tens of thousands of clones listed, 80% to 90% are singletons. Germline CDR1 and CDR2: KGHSH and LQKENI. The CDR3 has 15 amino acids. V was clipped by 3 bases and J by 5 bases; unmatched bases: 7. Time point described: week 35, safety follow-up. What each vaccine dose contained was 300 ug of mutant IDH1 20-mer peptide, accompanied by topical imiquimod. Astrocytomas found in donors were new, WHO grade 3 or 4, IDH1-mutant and ATRX-lost. The entry originates in a study of a mutant IDH1 vaccine in newly diagnosed glioma. Study-wide context: The start of vaccination came 4-6 weeks after radiotherapy alone, or with temozolomide cycles. Week 35 held visit V12, while week 47 held visit V13.

The chain is built from TRBV18 and TRBJ1-5; 7 bases align to TRBD1. Here the sequenced sample was PBMCs, taken from a glioma patient whose treatment included an IDH1 peptide vaccine. The receptor was isolated from a middle-aged man with glioma. DNA for the CDR3: TGTGCCAGCTCACCTGTGGGGCAGGGGGATCAGCCCCAGCATTTT. Translated: CASSPVGQGDQPQHF.